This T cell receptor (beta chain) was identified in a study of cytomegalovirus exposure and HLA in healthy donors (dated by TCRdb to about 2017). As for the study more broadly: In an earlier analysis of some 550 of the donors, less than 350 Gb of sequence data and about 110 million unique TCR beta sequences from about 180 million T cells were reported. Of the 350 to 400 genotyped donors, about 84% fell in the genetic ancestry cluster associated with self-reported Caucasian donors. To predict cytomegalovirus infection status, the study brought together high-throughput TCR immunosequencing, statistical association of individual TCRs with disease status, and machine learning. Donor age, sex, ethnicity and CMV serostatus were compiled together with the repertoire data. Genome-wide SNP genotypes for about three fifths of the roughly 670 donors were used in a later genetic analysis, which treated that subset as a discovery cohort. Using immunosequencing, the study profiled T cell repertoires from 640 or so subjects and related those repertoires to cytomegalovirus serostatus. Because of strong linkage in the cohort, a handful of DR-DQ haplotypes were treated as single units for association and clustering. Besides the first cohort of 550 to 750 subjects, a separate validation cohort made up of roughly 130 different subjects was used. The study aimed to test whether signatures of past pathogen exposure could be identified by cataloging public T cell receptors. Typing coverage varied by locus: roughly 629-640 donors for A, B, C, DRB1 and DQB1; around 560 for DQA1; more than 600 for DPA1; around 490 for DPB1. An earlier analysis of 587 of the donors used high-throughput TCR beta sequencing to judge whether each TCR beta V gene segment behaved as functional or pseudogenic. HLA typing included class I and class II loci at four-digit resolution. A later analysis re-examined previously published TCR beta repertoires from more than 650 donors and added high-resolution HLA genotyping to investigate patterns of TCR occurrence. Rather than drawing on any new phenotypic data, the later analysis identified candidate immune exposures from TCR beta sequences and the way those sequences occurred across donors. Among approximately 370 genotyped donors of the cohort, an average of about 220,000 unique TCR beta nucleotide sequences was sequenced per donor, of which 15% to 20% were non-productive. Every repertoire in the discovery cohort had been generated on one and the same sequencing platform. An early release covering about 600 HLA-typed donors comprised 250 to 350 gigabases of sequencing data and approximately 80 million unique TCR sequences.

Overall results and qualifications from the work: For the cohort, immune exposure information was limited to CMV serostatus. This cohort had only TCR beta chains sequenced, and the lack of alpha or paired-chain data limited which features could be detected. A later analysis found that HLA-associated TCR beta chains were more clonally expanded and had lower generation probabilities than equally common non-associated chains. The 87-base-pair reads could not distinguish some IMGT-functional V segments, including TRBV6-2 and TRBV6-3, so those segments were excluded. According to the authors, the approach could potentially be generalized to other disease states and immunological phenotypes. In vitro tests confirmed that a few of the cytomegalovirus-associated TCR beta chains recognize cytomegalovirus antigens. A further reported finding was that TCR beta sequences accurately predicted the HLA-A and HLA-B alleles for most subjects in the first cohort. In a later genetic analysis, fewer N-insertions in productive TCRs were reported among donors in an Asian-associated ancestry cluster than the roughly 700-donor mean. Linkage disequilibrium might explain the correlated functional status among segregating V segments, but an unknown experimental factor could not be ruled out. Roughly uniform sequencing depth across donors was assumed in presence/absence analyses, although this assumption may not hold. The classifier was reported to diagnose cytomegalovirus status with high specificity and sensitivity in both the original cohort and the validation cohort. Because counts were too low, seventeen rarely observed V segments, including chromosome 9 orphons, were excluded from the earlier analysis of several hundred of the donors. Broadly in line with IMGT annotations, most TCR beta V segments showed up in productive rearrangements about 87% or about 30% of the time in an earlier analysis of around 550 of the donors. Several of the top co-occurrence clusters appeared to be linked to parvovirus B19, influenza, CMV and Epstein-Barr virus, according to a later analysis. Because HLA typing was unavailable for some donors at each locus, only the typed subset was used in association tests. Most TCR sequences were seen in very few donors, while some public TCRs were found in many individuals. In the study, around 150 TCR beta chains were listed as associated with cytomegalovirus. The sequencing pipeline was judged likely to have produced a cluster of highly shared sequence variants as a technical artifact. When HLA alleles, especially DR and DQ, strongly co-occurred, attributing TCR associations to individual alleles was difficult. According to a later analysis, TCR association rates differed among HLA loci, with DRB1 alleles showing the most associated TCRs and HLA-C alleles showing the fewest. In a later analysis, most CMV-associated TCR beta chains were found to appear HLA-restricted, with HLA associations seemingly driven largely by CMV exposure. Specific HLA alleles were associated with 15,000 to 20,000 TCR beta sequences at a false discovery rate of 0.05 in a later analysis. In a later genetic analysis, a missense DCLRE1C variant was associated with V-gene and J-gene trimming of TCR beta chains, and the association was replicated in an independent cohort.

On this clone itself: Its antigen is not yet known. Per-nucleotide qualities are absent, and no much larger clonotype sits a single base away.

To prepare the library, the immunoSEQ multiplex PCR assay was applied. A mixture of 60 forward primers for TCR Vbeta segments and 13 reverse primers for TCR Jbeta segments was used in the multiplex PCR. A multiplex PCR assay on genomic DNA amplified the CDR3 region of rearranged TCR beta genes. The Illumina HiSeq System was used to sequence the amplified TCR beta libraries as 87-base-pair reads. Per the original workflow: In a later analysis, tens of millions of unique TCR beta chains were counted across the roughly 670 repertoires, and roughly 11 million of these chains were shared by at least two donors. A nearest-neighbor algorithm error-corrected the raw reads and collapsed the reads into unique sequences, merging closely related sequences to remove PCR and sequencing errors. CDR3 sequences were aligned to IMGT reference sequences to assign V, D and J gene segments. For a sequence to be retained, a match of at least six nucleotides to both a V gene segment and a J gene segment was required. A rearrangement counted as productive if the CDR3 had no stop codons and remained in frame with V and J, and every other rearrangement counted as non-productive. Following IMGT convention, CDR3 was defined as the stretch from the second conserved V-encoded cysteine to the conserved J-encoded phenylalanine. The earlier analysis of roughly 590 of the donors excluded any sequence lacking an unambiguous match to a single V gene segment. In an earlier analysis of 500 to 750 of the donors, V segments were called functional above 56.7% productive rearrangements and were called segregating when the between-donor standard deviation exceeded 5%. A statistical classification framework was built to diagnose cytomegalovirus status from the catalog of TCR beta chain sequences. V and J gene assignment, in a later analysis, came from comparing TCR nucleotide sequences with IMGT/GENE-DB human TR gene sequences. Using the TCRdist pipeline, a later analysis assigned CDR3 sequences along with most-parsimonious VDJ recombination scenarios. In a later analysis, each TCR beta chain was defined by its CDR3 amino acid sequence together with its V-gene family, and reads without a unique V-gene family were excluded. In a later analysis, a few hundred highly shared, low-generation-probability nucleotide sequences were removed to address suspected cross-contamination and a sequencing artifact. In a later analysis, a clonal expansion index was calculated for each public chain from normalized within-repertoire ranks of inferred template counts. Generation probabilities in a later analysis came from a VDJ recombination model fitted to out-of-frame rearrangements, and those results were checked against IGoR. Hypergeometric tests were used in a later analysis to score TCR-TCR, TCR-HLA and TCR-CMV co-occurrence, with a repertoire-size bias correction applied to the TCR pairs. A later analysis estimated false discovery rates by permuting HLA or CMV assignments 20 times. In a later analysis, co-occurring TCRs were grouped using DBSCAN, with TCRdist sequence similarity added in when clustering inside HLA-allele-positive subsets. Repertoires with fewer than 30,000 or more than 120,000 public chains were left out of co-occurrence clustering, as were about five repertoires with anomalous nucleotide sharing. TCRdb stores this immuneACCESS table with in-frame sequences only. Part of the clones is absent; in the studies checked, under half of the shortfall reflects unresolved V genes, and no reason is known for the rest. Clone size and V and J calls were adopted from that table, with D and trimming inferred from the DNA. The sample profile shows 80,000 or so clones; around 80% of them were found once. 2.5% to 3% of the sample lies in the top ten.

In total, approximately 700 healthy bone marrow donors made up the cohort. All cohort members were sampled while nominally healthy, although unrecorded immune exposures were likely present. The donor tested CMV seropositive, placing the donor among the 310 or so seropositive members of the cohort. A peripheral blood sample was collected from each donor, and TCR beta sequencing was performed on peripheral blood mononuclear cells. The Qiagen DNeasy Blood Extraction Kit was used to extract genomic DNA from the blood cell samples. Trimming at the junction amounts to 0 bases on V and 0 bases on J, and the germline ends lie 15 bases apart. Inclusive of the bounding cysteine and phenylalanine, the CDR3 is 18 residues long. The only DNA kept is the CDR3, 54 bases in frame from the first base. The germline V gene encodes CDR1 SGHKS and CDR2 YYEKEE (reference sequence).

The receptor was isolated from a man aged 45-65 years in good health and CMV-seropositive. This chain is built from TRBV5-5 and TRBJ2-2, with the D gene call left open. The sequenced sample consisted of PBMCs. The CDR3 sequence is CASSLGLPTHANTGELFF. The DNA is TGTGCCAGCAGCTTGGGACTCCCAACGCATGCGAACACCGGGGAGCTGTTTTTT.